This T cell receptor (beta chain) was retrieved from a study of control samples from healthy donors and cancer patients. Germline assignment: CDR1 MNHEY and CDR2 SVGAGI. Germline trimming cut 7 bases from V and 1 base from J; bases unmatched to any gene: 5. The CDR3 consists of 15 residues. Profiling relied on immunoSEQ multiplex PCR, and the TCRdb table lists in-frame clones only, not all of them. This table has roughly 90,000 clones, approximately 82% appearing once. This rearrangement joins TRBV6-5 to TRBJ1-5, with 9 bases identical to TRBD1. The sequenced sample was blood. The clonotype comes from a woman in her sixties or seventies in good health. The CDR3: CASKTGGGSNQPQHF. The CDR3 DNA is TGTGCCAGCAAAACAGGGGGCGGGAGCAATCAGCCCCAGCATTTT.